These 13 T cell receptor beta chains share one sample of origin, sequenced in a study of cytomegalovirus exposure and HLA in healthy donors. TCRdb's table, derived via immunoSEQ multiplex PCR, lists solely in-frame clones and lacks some. This sample has about 130,000 clones, with 80% to 90% found just once. Sequencing input: PBMCs. These receptors were collected from a woman between 25 and 40 years old in good health and CMV-seropositive.

V is TRBV5-1 and J is TRBJ2-6, with 14 bases identical to TRBD2. The V segment lost 3 bases and the J segment 0 bases; nucleotides outside the gene matches: 5. CDR3 length: 19 residues. The germline V gene encodes CDR1 SGHRS and CDR2 YFSETQ. The CDR3 nucleotides read TGCGCCAGCAGCTGGGGGACTAGCGGGAGCCTCTCTGGGGCCAACGTCCTGACTTTC. This encodes CASSWGTSGSLSGANVLTF.

This clone was picked up one time. The V and J genes are TRBV4-2 and TRBJ2-7; 10 bases are shared with TRBD2. Trimming removed 2 bases from V and 7 bases from J; junction bases left unmatched: 5. CDR1 and CDR2 (germline): LGHNA, YNFKEQ. The CDR3 sequence is 14 residues long. The CDR3 nucleotides are TGTGCCAGCAGCCAAACTAGCGGGGTTCTGGAGCAGTACTTC. Encoded protein: CASSQTSGVLEQYF.

The rearrangement uses TRBV4-2 and TRBJ1-4, with 8 bases matching TRBD1. CDR3 length: 16 amino acids. Germline trimming cut 1 base from V and 5 bases from J; bases unmatched to any gene: 6. Germline CDR1 reads LGHNA; CDR2 reads YNFKEQ. This chain's CDR3 is CASSQGGNRGNEKLFF. CDR3 coding DNA: TGTGCCAGCAGCCAAGGTGGGAACAGGGGGAATGAAAAACTGTTTTTT.

The chain links TRBV9 to TRBJ2-2, with 13 bases identical to TRBD2. The germline CDR1 and CDR2 sequences are SGDLS and YYNGEE. V was pared by 3 bases and J by 1 base, with 6 bases of the junction left unmatched. This CDR3 is 18 amino acids long. Here the CDR3 reads CASSGSGTSGMNTGELFF. CDR3 in DNA: TGTGCCAGCAGCGGATCCGGGACTAGCGGGATGAACACCGGGGAGCTGTTTTTT.

The rearrangement uses TRBV6-6 and TRBJ1-1, with D unclear. V lost 2 bases and J lost 3, with 4 bases in between. Germline V CDR1 and CDR2: MNHNY, SVGAGI (reference sequence). This CDR3 spans 12 amino acids. The CDR3: CASSYRDTEAFF. CDR3 sequence (DNA): TGTGCCAGCAGTTACCGGGACACTGAAGCTTTCTTT.

The CDR3 DNA is TGTGCCAGCAGCCAAGATCGATCGGGAGGGCCCCACAATGAGCAGTTCTTC. Its protein is CASSQDRSGGPHNEQFF. This rearrangement joins TRBV14 to TRBJ2-1; 8 nucleotides match TRBD2. Germline V gene sequence: CDR1 SGHDN, CDR2 FVKESK. V shed 0 bases and J 5 bases; nucleotides not matched to a gene: 9. The CDR3 runs 17 residues.

The DNA for the CDR3 is TGTGCCAGCAGCACGCACCGGGTCGTGGGAGATACGCAGTATTTT. The encoded protein is CASSTHRVVGDTQYF. This chain links TRBV7-9 with TRBJ2-3; D call uncertain. V was cut by 5 bases and J by 5 bases, with 17 bases left in between. The CDR3 runs 15 residues. The germline V gene has CDR1 SEHNR and CDR2 FQNEAQ (reference sequence).

The chain uses TRBV11-2 and TRBJ2-2, with D possibly being TRBD2 (5 bases). There are 15 residues in the CDR3. The germline V gene has CDR1 SGHAT and CDR2 FQNNGV. The ends were cut back, 1 base at V and 4 bases at J, with 10 bases in the middle. CDR3 coding DNA: TGTGCCAGCAGCTTAGTGGCGGCGGGCACCGGGGAGCTGTTTTTT. Its translation is CASSLVAAGTGELFF.

The chain carries TRBV2 and TRBJ2-5, with TRBD2 matching over 7 bases. This CDR3 is 11 amino acids long. Germline V gene sequence: CDR1 SNHLY, CDR2 FYNNEI. The CDR3 is CASGTRETQYF. Here the CDR3 DNA reads TGTGCAAGCGGGACTCGGGAGACCCAGTACTTC.

The chain has TRBV28 and TRBJ2-1; 7 nucleotides align to TRBD1. The CDR3 has 16 amino acids. Trimming at V came to 2 bases and at J to 2 bases, leaving 6 bases not matched to a gene. From germline, CDR1 is MDHEN and CDR2 SYDVKM. The CDR3 spells CASSLRGLPPYNEQFF. The CDR3 nucleotides are TGTGCCAGCAGTTTAAGGGGGCTCCCCCCCTACAATGAGCAGTTCTTC.

This chain links TRBV28 with TRBJ2-1, with 7 bases identical to TRBD2. This CDR3 has 16 amino acids. Trimming removed 3 bases from V and 7 bases from J; junction bases left unmatched: 12. Germline assignment: CDR1 MDHEN and CDR2 SYDVKM. CDR3 sequence (DNA): TGTGCCAGCAGTTTTTCTCTCGCGGGAGATGTGAATGAGCAGTTCTTC. It codes for CASSFSLAGDVNEQFF.

The gene calls are TRBV7-9 and TRBJ1-2; weak D call: TRBD1 (5 bases). Germline CDR1 and CDR2: SEHNR and FQNEAQ (reference sequence). V lost 2 bases, J lost 7 bases, and 14 bases lay in between. The length of the CDR3 is 14 residues. The CDR3 sequence is CASSLQGMNAGYTF. DNA for the CDR3: TGTGCCAGCAGCTTACAGGGCATGAACGCTGGCTACACCTTC.

The rearrangement links TRBV10-2 to TRBJ2-7; D ambiguous. From germline, CDR1 is WSHSY and CDR2 SAAADI. Trimming shortened V by 5 bases and J by 3 bases, and 11 bases separated the two germline ends. The CDR3 runs 13 residues. CDR3 nucleotide sequence: TGCGCCAGCAGTTTAACCGGGTTCTACGAGCAGTACTTC. Its translation: CASSLTGFYEQYF.